This T cell receptor (beta chain) was obtained from a study of cytotoxic CD8 clonotypes in ibrutinib-treated CLL. General observations from the study: Higher circulating CD8+ T-cell counts strongly accompanied higher baseline clonality, above age-matched healthy donors.

To note about this clone: Its specificity is not known.

Repertoires were generated with immunoSEQ multiplex PCR, while TCRdb's copy carries only in-frame clones and drops some. The sample consists of 65,000 to 80,000 clones, roughly 80% of them appearing once. This CDR3 has 13 residues. Germline CDR1 reads GTSNPN; CDR2 reads SVGIG (reference sequence). V lost 5 bases and J lost 7; bases outside the gene matches: 4. This sample comprised PBMCs, obtained after 24 months of ibrutinib treatment. This receptor was identified in a human donor with chronic lymphocytic leukemia. V gene TRBV30 combines with J gene TRBJ1-4; 10 nucleotides line up with TRBD1. CDR3 region: CAWSGTGAEKLFF. The CDR3 bases are TGTGCCTGGTCCGGGACAGGGGCTGAAAAACTGTTTTTT.